The 7 T cell receptor beta chains below come from one sample, sequenced in a study of T cells in Graves' hyperthyroidism and ophthalmopathy. RNA transcripts were the template for amplifying TCR beta CDR3 regions. The HTBI primer set drove a first-round RT-PCR of the TCR CDR3. TCRdb re-called the multiplex PCR reads with MiXCR, one entry per CDR3 protein. The sample has 600,000 to 700,000 distinct CDR3 sequences, about 45% seen once; the top ten hold less than 9%. Material for sequencing was peripheral blood or thyroid tissue (not recorded which). The receptors derive from an adult man with Graves' disease, either hyperthyroidism or ophthalmopathy (not recorded which).

This chain connects TRBV10-3 to TRBJ1-2, with TRBD1 matching over 10 bases. The trim removed 2 bases at V and 6 bases at J, leaving 3 bases unmatched. Germline V gives CDR1 ENHRY, CDR2 SYGVKD. This CDR3 is 14 amino acids long. CDR3 in DNA: TGTGCCATCAGTGAGAAGACAGGGGGCAATGGCTACACCTTC. Amino acid sequence: CAISEKTGGNGYTF.

On this clonotype: The junction and the germline gene differ at one end; a read error may be behind it. This chain joins TRBV7-2 and TRBJ1-5; TRBD1 matches 7 bases. This CDR3 has 15 residues. Per germline, CDR1 SGHTA and CDR2 FQGNSA. CDR3: CASSQEGGGKQPQHF. CDR3 sequence (DNA): TGCGCCAGCAGCCAAGAAGGGGGCGGTAAACAGCCCCAGCATTTT.

The chain combines TRBV9 with TRBJ1-4; a possible D gene is TRBD1 (5 bases). CDR3 length: 15 amino acids. The germline CDR1 and CDR2 sequences are SGDLS and YYNGEE. The ends were cut back, 7 bases at V and 5 bases at J, with 18 bases in the middle. In nucleotides, the CDR3 is TGTGCCAGCGGCACCCTCGGGACGGTAAATGAAAAACTGTTTTTT. Residues: CASGTLGTVNEKLFF.

CDR3 region: CASSHPAGGPETQYF. CDR3 sequence (DNA): TGTGCCAGCAGCCATCCAGCGGGAGGGCCGGAGACCCAGTACTTC. The rearrangement links TRBV7-9 to TRBJ2-5; 10 bases agree with TRBD2. The CDR3 is made up of 15 amino acids. Unmatched junction bases numbered 8, after V lost 5 bases and J lost 5 bases. Germline CDR1 and CDR2: SEHNR and FQNEAQ (reference sequence).

This clonotype occurred a few times. The chain carries TRBV9 and TRBJ1-2, with 7 bases identical to TRBD1. This CDR3 is 13 amino acids long. CDR1 is SGDLS, CDR2 YYNGEE, per germline. Unmatched junction bases numbered 3, after V lost 0 bases and J lost 7 bases. In DNA, the CDR3 is TGTGCCAGCAGCGTAGAGACAGGGTCTGGCTACACCTTC. This codes for CASSVETGSGYTF.

This clonotype was recorded only once. This chain connects TRBV15 to TRBJ1-2; 9 bases agree with TRBD1. Unmatched junction bases numbered 5, after V lost 0 bases and J lost 6 bases. CDR3 size: 15 residues. CDR1 LNHNV and CDR2 YYDKDF come from the germline V gene (reference sequence). CDR3 bases: TGTGCCACCAGCAGAGATTGGACAGGGGTTAATGGCTACACCTTC. Translated, it gives CATSRDWTGVNGYTF.

This chain connects TRBV13 to TRBJ2-7; D is unresolved. CDR3 length: 14 residues. The germline CDR1 and CDR2 sequences are PRHDT and FYEKMQ (reference sequence). Between the trimmed V and J ends, which lost 0 bases and 1 base, there was a span of 7 bases. This CDR3 is CASSLGPGSYEQYF. The CDR3 DNA sequence: TGTGCCAGCAGCTTAGGCCCCGGATCCTACGAGCAGTACTTC.